This TCR beta chain was documented in a study of T cell repertoires in cytomegalovirus infection. On the study more broadly: Indications came from public TCR beta signatures; they pointed to CMV infection and to a matching HLA type. Study-wide points: Dominating the ex vivo response were TCR beta clonotypes that were CMV-specific and HLA-C-restricted. Totalled public TCR beta family frequency picked out people who carried CMV plus the relevant HLA.

TCRdb fed the reads into MiXCR, producing one record per CDR3 protein. The sample lists roughly 100,000 distinct CDR3 sequences; more than 15% were seen once. The germline CDR1 and CDR2 sequences are DFQATT and SNEGSKA (reference sequence). The V and J ends lost 0 bases and 0 bases respectively, with 12 bases between them. The CDR3 consists of 15 residues. This clonotype has only a few counts. Its antigen remains unknown. This sequence joins TRBV20-1 and TRBJ2-7; D is uncertain. The origin of this receptor is a human donor in good health (CMV status not recorded). Some clones in this sample may be carry-over from other donors' samples. What was sequenced was PBMCs. The CDR3 loop reads CSARERVGSSYEQYF. Written as DNA, the CDR3 is TGCAGTGCTAGAGAACGAGTAGGCAGCTCCTACGAGCAGTACTTC.